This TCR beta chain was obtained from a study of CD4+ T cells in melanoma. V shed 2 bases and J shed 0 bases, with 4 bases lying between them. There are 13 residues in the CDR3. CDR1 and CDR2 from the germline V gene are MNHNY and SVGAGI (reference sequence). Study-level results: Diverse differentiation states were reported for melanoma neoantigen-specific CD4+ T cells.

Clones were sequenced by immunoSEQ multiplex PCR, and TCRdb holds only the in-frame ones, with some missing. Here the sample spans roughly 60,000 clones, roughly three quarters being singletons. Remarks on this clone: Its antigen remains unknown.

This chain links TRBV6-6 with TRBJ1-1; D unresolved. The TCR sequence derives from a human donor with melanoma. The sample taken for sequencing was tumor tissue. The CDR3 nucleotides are TGTGCCAGCAGTTACGGGATGAACACTGAAGCTTTCTTT. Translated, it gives CASSYGMNTEAFF.